The source of this TCR beta chain is a study of type 1 regulatory T cells. Study context: T-allo10 is an in vitro-generated, Tr1-enriched CD4 T cell product specific for alloantigen.

Study-level results: Type 1 regulatory T cells had a more restricted TCR repertoire than non-type 1 regulatory T cells.

TCRdb used MiXCR to reprocess the reads, holding one entry per CDR3 protein. The sample has tens of thousands of distinct CDR3 sequences, less than 25% seen once. The CDR3 has 15 residues. With V trimmed by 7 bases and J by 5 bases, 7 bases remained unmatched. Germline lookup yields CDR1 LGHDT and CDR2 YNNKEL (reference sequence). This clonotype was seen a handful of times. Its antigen remains unidentified. This chain links TRBV3-1 with TRBJ2-1; 11 bases are a match to TRBD2. The sequence came from a human donor in good health. Sequencing used cultured type 1 regulatory T (Tr1) cells, either the whole culture or a sorted fraction (not recorded which). CDR3 DNA: TGTGCCAGCACCCTAACTAGCGGGGGACACAATGAGCAGTTCTTC. It encodes CASTLTSGGHNEQFF.